This T cell receptor beta chain was recovered during a study of patients and donors after allogeneic stem cell transplantation (dated by TCRdb to between 2020 and 2021). The library was produced with RT-PCR. For sequencing, a NextSeq 550 was employed. The public reads were reanalyzed by TCRdb: fastp trimming at Q25, MiXCR alignment, in-frame beta chains only. Rows with one shared CDR3 protein collapse into an entry with the most common genes and DNA. This sample gives fewer than 60,000 distinct CDR3 sequences in total; about an eighth of them show up just once. The ten largest clones capture around 32% of the sample. From the cysteine through the phenylalanine, the CDR3 covers 13 amino acids. The entry retains the CDR3 DNA only, 39 bases that are in frame from base 1. Trimming costs V 6 bases and J 2 bases, and their ends lie 11 bases apart. The germline V gene encodes CDR1 DFQATT and CDR2 SNEGSKA (reference sequence).

This clonotype was counted at least ten times. The specificity of this receptor is unknown. No clone much larger than this one lies a single base away; base qualities are absent. The sequenced material came from blood, either unsorted or a sorted T cell fraction (not recorded which). The rearrangement joined TRBV20-1 to TRBJ1-5; TRBD1 could be the D gene, as 5 bases match. The origin of this receptor is a human donor who was either an allogeneic HSCT recipient or a stem cell or donor lymphocyte infusion donor (not recorded which). It is not recorded whose cells these are; they may come from a transplant donor. The encoded CDR3 is CSAYGAGNQPQHF. The bases are TGCAGTGCCTACGGGGCTGGCAATCAGCCCCAGCATTTT.